This TCR beta chain emerged from a study of regulatory T cells in long-lasting Graves disease. Study-level results: Persistent patients shared 2,500 to 3,000 public clonotypes among themselves. Newly diagnosed patients shared fewer, at nearly 1,000.

Combining iRepertoire HTBI primers with Arm-PCR of CDR3 regions, the authors built TCR beta libraries. Source study methods: Gene usage covered approximately 60 TRBV and 14 TRBJ segments. MiXCR was run by TCRdb on the multiplex PCR reads, yielding one entry per CDR3 protein. In this record, the V and J calls reflect TCRdb's handling and not the investigators' own analysis. The sample comprises about 320,000 distinct CDR3 sequences, 18% of which are singletons, and about 40% rests with the top ten. This clonotype was counted at least ten times. Its antigen is still unknown. The time point here: newly diagnosed GD, antithyroid drugs for less than 3 months. Following extraction of RNA from PBMCs, that RNA was used to make the TCR library. Per germline, CDR1 DFQATT and CDR2 SNEGSKA (reference sequence). The V segment lost 3 bases and the J segment 4 bases; nucleotides outside the gene matches: 8. This CDR3 comprises 15 residues.

The clonotype comes from a female donor with Graves disease. The material sequenced was peripheral blood mononuclear cells (PBMCs), taken at new diagnosis, from a patient treated with antithyroid drugs. V and J are TRBV20-1 and TRBJ1-4, with 7 bases aligning to TRBD1. CDR3 DNA: TGCAGTGCTAGCGCGACAGGGCTCCGTAATGAAAAACTGTTTTTT. Its translation is CSASATGLRNEKLFF.